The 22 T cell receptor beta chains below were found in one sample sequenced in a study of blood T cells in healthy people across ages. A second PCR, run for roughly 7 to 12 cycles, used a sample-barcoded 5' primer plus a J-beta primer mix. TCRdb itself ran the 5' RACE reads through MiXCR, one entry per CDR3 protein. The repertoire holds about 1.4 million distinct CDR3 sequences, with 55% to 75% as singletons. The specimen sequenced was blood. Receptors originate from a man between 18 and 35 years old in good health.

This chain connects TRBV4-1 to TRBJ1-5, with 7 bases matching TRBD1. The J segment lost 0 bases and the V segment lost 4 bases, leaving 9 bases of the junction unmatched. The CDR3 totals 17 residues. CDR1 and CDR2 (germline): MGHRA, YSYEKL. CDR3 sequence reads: CASSPRDSDYSNQPQHF. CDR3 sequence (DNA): TGCGCCAGCAGCCCTCGGGACAGTGACTATAGCAATCAGCCCCAGCATTTT.

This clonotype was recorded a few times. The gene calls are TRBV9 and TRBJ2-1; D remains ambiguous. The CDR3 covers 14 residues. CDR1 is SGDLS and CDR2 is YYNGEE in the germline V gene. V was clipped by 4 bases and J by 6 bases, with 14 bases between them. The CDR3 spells CASSPIQPLNEQFF. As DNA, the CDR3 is TGTGCCAGCAGCCCTATCCAGCCTCTCAATGAGCAGTTCTTC.

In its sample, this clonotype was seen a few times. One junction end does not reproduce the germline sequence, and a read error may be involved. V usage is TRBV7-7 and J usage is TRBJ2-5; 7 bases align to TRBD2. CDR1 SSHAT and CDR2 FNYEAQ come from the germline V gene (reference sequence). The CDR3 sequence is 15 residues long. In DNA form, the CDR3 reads TGTGCTAGCAGCGTAGGGACTAACAGGAAAGAGACCCAGTACTTC. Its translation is CASSVGTNRKETQYF.

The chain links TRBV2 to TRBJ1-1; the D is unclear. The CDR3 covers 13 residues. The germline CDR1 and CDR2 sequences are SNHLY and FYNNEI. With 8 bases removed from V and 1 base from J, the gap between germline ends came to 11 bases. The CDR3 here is CASGVSGNTEAFF. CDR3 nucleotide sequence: TGTGCCAGCGGGGTTTCGGGGAACACTGAAGCTTTCTTT.

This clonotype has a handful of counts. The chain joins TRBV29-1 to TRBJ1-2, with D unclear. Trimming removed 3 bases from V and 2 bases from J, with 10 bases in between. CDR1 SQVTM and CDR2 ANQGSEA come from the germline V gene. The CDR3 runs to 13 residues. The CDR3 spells CSVDPGKNYGYTF. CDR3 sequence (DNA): TGCAGCGTTGATCCGGGGAAGAACTATGGCTACACCTTC.

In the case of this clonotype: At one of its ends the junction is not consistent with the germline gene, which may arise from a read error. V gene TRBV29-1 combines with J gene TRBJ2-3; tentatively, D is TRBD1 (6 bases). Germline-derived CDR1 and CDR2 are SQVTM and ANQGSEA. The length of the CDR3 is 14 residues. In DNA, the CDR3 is TGCAGCGTAGATAGCTTTGGGGGCACAGATACGCGGTATTTT. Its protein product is CSVDSFGGTDTRYF.

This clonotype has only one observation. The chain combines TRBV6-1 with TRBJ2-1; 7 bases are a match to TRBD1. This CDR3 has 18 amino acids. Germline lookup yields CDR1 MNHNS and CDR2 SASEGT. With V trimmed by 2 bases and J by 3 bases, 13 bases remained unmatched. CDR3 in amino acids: CASSEFWDSDIYYNEQFF. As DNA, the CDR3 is TGTGCCAGCAGTGAATTTTGGGACAGCGATATCTACTACAATGAGCAGTTCTTC.

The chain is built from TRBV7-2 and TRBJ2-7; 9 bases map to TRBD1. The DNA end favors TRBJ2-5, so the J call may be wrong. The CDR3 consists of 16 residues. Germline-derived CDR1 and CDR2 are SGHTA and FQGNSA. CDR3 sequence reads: CASSLVPPGQGETQYF. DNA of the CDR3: TGTGCCAGCAGCTTAGTCCCGCCGGGACAGGGAGAGACCCAGTACTTC.

CDR3 nucleotides: TGTGCCAGCAGTTTGGGGGGAACGGGGCAGCCCCAGCATTTT. As protein: CASSLGGTGQPQHF. V gene TRBV27 combines with J gene TRBJ1-5, with D perhaps TRBD1 (5 bases). Germline assignment: CDR1 MNHEY and CDR2 SMNVEV (reference sequence). V lost 3 bases and J 7 bases, leaving 13 bases between the germline ends. The CDR3 is made up of 14 amino acids.

Written as DNA, the CDR3 is TGTGCCAGCAGCTTAGTATCAGGGGCCGGGGAGCTGTTTTTT. Translation: CASSLVSGAGELFF. The V call is TRBV11-3, the J call TRBJ2-2; D perhaps matches TRBD1 (6 bases). V lost 1 base and J 6 bases, leaving 9 bases between the germline ends. The CDR3 extends over 14 amino acids. From germline, CDR1 is SGHNT and CDR2 YENEEA.

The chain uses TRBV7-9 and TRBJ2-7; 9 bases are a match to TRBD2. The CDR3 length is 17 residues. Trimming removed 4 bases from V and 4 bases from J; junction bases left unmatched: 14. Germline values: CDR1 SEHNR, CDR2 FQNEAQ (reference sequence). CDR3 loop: CASSSGGVGGLAYEQYF. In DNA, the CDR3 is TGTGCCAGCAGCTCTGGGGGGGTTGGGGGACTAGCATACGAGCAGTACTTC.

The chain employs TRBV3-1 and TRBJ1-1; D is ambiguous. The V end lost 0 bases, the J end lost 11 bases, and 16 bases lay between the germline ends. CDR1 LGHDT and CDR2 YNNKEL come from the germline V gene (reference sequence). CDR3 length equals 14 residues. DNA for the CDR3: TGTGCCAGCAGCCAAGATCTCCTGAGTATTAGGGCTTTCTTT. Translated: CASSQDLLSIRAFF.

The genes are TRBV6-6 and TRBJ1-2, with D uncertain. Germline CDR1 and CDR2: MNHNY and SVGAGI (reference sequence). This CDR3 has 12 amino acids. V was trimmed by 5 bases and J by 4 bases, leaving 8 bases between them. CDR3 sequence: CASSIISYGYTF. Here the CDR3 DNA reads TGTGCCAGCAGTATAATCAGCTATGGCTACACCTTC.

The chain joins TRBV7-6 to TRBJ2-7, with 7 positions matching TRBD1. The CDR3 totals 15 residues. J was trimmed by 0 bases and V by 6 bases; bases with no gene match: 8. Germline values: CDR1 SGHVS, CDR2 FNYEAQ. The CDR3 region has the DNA TGTGCCAGCAGTCCCGGGGACAGCCTCTCCTACGAGCAGTACTTC. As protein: CASSPGDSLSYEQYF.

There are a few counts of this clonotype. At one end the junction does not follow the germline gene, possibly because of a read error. CDR3 DNA: TGTGCCAGCAGCCAAGTGTCTAGCGGGAGCTACAATGAGCAGTTCTTC. It is translated as CASSQVSSGSYNEQFF. The chain links TRBV4-1 to TRBJ2-1; 10 bases align to TRBD2. The CDR3 has 16 residues. Germline V gene data show CDR1 as MGHRA and CDR2 as YSYEKL.

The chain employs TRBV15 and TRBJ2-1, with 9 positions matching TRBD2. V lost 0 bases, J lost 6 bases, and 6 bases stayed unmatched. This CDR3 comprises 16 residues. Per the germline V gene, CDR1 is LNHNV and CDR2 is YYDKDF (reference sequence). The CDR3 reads CATSRDREAGGNEQFF. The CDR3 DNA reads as TGTGCCACCAGCAGAGATAGAGAAGCGGGGGGCAATGAGCAGTTCTTC.

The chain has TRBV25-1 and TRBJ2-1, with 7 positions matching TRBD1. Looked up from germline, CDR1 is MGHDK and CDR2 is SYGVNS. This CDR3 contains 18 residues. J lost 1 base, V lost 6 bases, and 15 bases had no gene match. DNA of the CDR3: TGTGCCAGCAGCCGCCTTCTTAGGGACAGCCTATCCTACAATGAGCAGTTCTTC. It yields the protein CASSRLLRDSLSYNEQFF.

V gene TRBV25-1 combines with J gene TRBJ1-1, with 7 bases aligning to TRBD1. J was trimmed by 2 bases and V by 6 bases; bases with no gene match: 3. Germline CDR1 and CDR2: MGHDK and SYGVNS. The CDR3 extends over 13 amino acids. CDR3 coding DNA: TGTGCCAGCAGGTACAGGGGAAACACTGAAGCTTTCTTT. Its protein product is CASRYRGNTEAFF.

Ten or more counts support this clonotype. CDR3 residues: CASSPLDTQYF. The DNA for the CDR3 is TGTGCCAGCAGTCCCCTGGATACGCAGTATTTT. The V call is TRBV7-9, the J call TRBJ2-3; D uncertain. Trimming left V 6 bases short and J 6 bases short, with 7 bases between. CDR3 length: 11 amino acids. Germline-derived CDR1 and CDR2 are SEHNR and FQNEAQ (reference sequence).

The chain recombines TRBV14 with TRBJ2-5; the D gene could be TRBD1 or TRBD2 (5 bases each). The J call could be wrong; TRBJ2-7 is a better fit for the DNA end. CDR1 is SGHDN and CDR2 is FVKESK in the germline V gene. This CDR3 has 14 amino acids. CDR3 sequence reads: CASSQEGTPYEQYF. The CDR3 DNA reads TGTGCCAGCAGCCAAGAGGGGACCCCCTACGAGCAGTACTTC.

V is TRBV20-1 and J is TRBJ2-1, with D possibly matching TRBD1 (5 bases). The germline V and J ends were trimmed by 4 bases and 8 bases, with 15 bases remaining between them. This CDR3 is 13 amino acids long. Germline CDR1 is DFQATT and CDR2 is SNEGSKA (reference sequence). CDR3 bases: TGCAGTGCTACCGGACCAACCAGGGATGAGCAGTTCTTC. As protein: CSATGPTRDEQFF.

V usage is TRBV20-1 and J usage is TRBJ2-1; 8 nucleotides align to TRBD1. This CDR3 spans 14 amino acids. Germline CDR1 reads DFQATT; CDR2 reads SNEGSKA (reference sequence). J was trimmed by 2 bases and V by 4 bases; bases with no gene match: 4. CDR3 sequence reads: CSAMDRATYNEQFF. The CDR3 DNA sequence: TGCAGTGCTATGGACAGGGCTACCTACAATGAGCAGTTCTTC.